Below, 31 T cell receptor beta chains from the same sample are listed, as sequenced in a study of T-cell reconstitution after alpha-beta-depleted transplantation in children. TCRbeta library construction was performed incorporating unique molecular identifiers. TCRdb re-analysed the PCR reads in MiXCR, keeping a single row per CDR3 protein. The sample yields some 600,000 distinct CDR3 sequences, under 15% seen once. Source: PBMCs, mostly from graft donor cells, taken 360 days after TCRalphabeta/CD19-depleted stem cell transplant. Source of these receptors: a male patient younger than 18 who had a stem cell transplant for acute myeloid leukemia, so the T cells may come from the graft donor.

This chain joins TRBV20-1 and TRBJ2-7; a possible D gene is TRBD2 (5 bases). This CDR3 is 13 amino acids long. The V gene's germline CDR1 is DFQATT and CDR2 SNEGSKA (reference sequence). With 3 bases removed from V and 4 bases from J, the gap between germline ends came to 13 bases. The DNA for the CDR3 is TGCAGTGCTAGTCCGGGATTGAGATACGAGCAGTACTTC. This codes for CSASPGLRYEQYF.

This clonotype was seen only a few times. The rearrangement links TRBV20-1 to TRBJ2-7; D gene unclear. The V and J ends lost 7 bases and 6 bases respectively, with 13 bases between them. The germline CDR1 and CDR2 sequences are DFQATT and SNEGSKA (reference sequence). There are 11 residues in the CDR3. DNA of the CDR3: TGCAGTGTCAACAAGACCCCCGAGCAGTACTTC. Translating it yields CSVNKTPEQYF.

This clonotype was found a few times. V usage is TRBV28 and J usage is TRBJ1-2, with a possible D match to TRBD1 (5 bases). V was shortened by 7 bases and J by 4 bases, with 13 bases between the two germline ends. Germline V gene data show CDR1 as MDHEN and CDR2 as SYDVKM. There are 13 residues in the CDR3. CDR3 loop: CASKASGFYGYTF. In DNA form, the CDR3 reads TGTGCCAGCAAGGCCTCAGGGTTCTATGGCTACACCTTC.

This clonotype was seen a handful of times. CDR3 residues: CASSSIYGTSGIGSLSYNEQFF. CDR3 nucleotides: TGTGCCAGCAGCTCCATTTACGGGACTAGCGGGATAGGGTCCCTCTCCTACAATGAGCAGTTCTTC. This chain connects TRBV5-6 to TRBJ2-1; 13 bases align to TRBD2. CDR1 and CDR2 from the germline V gene are SGHDT and YYEEEE. V was pared by 3 bases and J by 0 bases, with 18 bases of the junction left unmatched. The CDR3 is made up of 22 amino acids.

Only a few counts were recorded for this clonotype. The CDR3, as DNA: TGTGCCACCACACCGGGGAACACAGATACGCAGTATTTT. Its protein product is CATTPGNTDTQYF. The chain combines TRBV15 with TRBJ2-3; D perhaps matches TRBD2 (5 bases). Germline loops: CDR1 LNHNV, CDR2 YYDKDF (reference sequence). Trimming took 7 bases from V and 2 from J, leaving 10 bases between them. The CDR3 is 13 residues long.

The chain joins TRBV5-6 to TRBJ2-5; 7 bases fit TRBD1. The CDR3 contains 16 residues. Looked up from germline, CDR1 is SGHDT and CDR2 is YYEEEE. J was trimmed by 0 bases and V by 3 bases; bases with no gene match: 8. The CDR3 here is CASSCLIDRDQETQYF. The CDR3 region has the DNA TGTGCCAGCAGCTGCTTAATTGACAGGGACCAAGAGACCCAGTACTTC.

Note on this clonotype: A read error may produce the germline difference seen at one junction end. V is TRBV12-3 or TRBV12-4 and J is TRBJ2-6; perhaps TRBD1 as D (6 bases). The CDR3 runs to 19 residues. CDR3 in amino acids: CARRPDLQGKFSGANVLTF. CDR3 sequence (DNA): TGTGCCCGCAGACCTGATTTACAGGGAAAATTCTCTGGGGCCAACGTCCTGACTTTC.

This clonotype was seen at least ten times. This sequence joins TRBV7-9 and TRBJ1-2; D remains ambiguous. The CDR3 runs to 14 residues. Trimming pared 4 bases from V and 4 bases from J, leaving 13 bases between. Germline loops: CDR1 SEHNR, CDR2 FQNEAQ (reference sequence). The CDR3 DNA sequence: TGTGCCAGCAGCTCCTCTCTGGGCGCCTATGGCTACACCTTC. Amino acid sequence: CASSSSLGAYGYTF. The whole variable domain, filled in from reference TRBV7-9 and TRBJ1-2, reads DTGVSQNPRHKITKRGQNVTFRCDPISEHNRLYWYRQTLGQGPEFLTYFQNEAQLEKSRLLSDRFSAERPKGSFSTLEIQRTEQGDSAMYLCASSSSLGAYGYTFGSGTRLTVV.

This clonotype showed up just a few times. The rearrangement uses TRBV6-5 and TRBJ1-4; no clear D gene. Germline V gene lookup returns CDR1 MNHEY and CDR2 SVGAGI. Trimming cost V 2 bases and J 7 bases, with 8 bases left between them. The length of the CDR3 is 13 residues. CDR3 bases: TGTGCCAGCAGTTACCTGTCGACTGAAAAACTGTTTTTT. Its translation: CASSYLSTEKLFF.

CDR3 nucleotides: TGTGCCAGCAGTTCCCGACAGGGAGGCATTGGCCCGCAGTACTTC. Translated: CASSSRQGGIGPQYF. This chain joins TRBV6-2 or TRBV6-3 and TRBJ2-7, with a weak D call TRBD1 (7 bases). The CDR3 loop spans 15 amino acids. Trimming removed 4 bases at V and 9 bases at J, with 22 bases between. Looked up from germline, CDR1 is MNHEY and CDR2 is SVGEGT.

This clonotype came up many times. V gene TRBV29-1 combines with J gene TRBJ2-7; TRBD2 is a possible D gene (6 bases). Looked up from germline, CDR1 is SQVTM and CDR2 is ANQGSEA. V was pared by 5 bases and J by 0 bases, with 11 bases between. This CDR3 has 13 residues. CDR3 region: CSVLTSTSYEQYF. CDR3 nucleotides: TGCAGCGTTTTGACTAGTACCTCCTACGAGCAGTACTTC.

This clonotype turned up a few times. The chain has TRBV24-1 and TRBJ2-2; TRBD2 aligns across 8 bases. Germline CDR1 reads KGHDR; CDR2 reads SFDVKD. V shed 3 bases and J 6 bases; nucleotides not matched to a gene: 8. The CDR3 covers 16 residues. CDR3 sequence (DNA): TGTGCCACCAGTGATCCGGGAGGGCCTGTCCCCGGGGAGCTGTTTTTT. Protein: CATSDPGGPVPGELFF.

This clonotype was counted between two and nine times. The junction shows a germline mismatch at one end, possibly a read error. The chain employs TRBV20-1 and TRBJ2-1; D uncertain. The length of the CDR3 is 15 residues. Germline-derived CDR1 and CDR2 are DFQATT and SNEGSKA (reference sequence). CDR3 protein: CSARVPLRPSNEQFF. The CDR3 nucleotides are TGCAGTGCGAGAGTCCCCCTGAGACCGAGCAATGAGCAGTTCTTC.

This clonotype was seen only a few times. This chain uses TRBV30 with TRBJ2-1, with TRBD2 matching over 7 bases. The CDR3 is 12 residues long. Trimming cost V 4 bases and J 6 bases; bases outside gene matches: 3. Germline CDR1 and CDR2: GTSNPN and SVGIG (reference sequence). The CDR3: CAWMWGGNEQFF. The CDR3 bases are TGTGCCTGGATGTGGGGGGGCAATGAGCAGTTCTTC. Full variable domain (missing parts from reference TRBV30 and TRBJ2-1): SQTIHQWPATLVQPVGSPLSLECTVEGTSNPNLYWYRQAAGRGLQLLFYSVGIGQISSEVPQNLSASRPQDRQFILSSKKLLLSDSGFYLCAWMWGGNEQFFGPGTRLTVL.

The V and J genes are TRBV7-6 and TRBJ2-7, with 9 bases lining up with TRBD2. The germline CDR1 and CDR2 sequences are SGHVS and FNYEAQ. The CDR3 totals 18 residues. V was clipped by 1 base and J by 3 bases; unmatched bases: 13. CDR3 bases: TGTGCCAGCAGCTTAGGGCCCCCAACTAGCGGGTCAATCTACGAGCAGTACTTC. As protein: CASSLGPPTSGSIYEQYF.

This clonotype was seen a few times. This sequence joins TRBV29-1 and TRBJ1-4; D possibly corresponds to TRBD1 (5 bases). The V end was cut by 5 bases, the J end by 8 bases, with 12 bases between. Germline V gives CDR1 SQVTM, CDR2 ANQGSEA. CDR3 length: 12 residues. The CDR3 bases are TGCAGCGTTTGGGGCCAAGAGGAAAAACTGTTTTTT. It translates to CSVWGQEEKLFF.

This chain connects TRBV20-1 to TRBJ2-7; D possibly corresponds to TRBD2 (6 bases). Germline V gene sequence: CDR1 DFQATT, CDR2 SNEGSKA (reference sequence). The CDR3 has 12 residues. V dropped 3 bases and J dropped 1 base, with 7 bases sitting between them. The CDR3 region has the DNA TGCAGTGCTAGGACTAGGTCCTACGAGCAGTACTTC. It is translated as CSARTRSYEQYF.

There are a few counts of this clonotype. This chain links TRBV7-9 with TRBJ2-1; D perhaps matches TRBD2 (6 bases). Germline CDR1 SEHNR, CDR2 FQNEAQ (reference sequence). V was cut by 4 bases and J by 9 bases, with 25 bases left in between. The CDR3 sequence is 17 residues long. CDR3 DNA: TGTGCCAGCAGCTCTATGGCCCCCGATGGGGCGGGAAGTGAGCAGTTCTTC. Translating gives CASSSMAPDGAGSEQFF.

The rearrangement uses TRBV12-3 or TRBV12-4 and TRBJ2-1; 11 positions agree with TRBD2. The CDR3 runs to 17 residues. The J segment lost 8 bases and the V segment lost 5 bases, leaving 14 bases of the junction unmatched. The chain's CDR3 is CASSLRLAGRLKHEQFF. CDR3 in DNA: TGTGCCAGCAGTCTCCGACTAGCGGGACGGCTGAAGCATGAGCAGTTCTTC.

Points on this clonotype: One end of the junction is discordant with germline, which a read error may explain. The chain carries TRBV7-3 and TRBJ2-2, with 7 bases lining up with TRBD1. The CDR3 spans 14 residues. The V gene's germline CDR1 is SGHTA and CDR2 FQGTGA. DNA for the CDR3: TGTGCCAGCAGCGTAATAACAGGGGCCGGGAAGCTGTTTTTT. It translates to CASSVITGAGKLFF.

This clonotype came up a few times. CDR3 coding DNA: TGTGCCAGCAGCCCAGACAGGGTACGGAACATTCAGTACTTC. Its translation: CASSPDRVRNIQYF. V usage is TRBV7-9 and J usage is TRBJ2-4, with 7 bases aligning to TRBD1. Germline trimming cut 5 bases from V and 7 bases from J; bases unmatched to any gene: 8. Germline V gene data show CDR1 as SEHNR and CDR2 as FQNEAQ (reference sequence). This CDR3 contains 14 residues.

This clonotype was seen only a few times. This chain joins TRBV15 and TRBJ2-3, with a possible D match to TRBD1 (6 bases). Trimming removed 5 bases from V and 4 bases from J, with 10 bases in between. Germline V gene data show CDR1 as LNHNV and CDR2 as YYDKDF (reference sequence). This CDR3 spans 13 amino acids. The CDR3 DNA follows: TGTGCCACCAGCGCAGGGGCCCCAGATACGCAGTATTTT. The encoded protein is CATSAGAPDTQYF. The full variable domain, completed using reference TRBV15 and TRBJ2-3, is DAMVIQNPRYQVTQFGKPVTLSCSQTLNHNVMYWYQQKSSQAPKLLFHYYDKDFNNEADTPDNFQSRRPNTSFCFLDIRSPGLGDTAMYLCATSAGAPDTQYFGPGTRLTVL.

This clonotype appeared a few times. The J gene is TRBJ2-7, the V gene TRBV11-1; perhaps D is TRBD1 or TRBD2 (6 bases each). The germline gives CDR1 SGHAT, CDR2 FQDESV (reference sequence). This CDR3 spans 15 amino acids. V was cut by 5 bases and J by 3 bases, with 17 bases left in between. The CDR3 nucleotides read TGTGCCAGCAGCCTAAAGGGGGACTTAAACTACGAGCAGTACTTC. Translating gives CASSLKGDLNYEQYF.

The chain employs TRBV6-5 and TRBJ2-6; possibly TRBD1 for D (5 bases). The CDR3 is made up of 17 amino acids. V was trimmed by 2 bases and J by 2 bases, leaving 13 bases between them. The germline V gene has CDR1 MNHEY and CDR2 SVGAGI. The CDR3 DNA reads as TGTGCCAGCAGTTACATTTGGAGCAGGGCTGGGGCCAACGTCCTGACTTTC. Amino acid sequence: CASSYIWSRAGANVLTF.

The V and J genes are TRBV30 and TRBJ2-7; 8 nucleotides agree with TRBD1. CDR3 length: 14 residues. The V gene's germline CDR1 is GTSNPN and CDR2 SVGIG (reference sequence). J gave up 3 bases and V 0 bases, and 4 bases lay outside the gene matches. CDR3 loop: CAWSVGGTGYEQYF. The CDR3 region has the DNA TGTGCCTGGAGTGTAGGGGGGACAGGCTACGAGCAGTACTTC. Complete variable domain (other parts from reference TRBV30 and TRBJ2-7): SQTIHQWPATLVQPVGSPLSLECTVEGTSNPNLYWYRQAAGRGLQLLFYSVGIGQISSEVPQNLSASRPQDRQFILSSKKLLLSDSGFYLCAWSVGGTGYEQYFGPGTRLTVT.

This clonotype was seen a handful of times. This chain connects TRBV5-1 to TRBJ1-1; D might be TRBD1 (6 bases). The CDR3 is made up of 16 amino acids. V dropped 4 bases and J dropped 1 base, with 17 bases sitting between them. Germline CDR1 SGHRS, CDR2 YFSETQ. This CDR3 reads CASSRDPTGTNTEAFF. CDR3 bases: TGCGCCAGCAGCCGTGACCCGACAGGAACGAACACTGAAGCTTTCTTT.

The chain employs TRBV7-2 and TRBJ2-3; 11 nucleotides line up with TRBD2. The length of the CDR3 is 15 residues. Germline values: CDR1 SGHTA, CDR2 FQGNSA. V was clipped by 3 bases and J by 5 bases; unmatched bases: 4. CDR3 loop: CASSLTSGMVDTQYF. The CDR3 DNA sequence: TGTGCCAGCAGCTTGACTAGCGGGATGGTAGATACGCAGTATTTT.

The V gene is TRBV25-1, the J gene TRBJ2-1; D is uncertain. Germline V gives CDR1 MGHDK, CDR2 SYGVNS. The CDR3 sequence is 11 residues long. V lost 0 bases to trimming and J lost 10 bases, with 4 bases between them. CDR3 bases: TGTGCCAGCAGTGAATACCGAGAGCAGTTCTTC. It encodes CASSEYREQFF.

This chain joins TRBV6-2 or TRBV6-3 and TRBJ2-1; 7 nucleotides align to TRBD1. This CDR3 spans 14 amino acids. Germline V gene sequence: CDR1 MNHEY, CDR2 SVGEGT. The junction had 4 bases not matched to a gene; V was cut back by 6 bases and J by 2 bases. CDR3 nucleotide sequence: TGTGCCAGCAGGAGGCAGGGGGCCTACAATGAGCAGTTCTTC. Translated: CASRRQGAYNEQFF.

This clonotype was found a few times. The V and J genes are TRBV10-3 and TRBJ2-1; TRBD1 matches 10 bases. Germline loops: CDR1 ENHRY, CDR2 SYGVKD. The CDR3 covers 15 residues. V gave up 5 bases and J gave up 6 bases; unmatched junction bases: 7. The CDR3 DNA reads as TGTGCCATCAGTTCGGACAGGGGGATGTTCAATGAGCAGTTCTTC. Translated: CAISSDRGMFNEQFF.

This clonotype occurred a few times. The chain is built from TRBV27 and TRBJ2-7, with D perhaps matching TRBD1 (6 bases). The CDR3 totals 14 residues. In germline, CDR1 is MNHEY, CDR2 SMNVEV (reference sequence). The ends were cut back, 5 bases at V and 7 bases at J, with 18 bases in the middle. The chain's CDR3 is CASSLGQTSGEQYF. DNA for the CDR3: TGTGCCAGCAGTCTAGGACAGACTTCAGGAGAGCAGTACTTC.